The rows below give T cell receptor beta chains drawn from one sample of a study of blood T cells in healthy people across ages. A single record per CDR3 protein comes from TCRdb applying MiXCR to the 5' RACE reads. The table records hundreds of thousands of distinct CDR3 sequences, 30% to 45% of them present only once. The material sequenced was blood. These receptors all stem from a man in his late teens or twenties in good health. Both conserved end residues are part of each CDR3. The D gene is left open where the match is weak. A row's size may be missing; if present it is once, few, many or a size class.

cdr3_aa: CASSLVQGETYEQYF
cdr3_nt: TGTGCCAGCAGTTTAGTACAGGGGGAAACCTACGAGCAGTACTTC
v_call: TRBV12-3/TRBV12-4
j_call: TRBJ2-7
d_call: TRBD1
clone_size: many

cdr3_aa: CASSIGQGMETQYF
cdr3_nt: TGTGCCAGTAGTATCGGGCAGGGGATGGAGACCCAGTACTTC
v_call: TRBV19
j_call: TRBJ2-5
d_call: -
clone_size: -

cdr3_aa: CASSPAGKHKQYF
cdr3_nt: TGTGCCAGCTCACCGGCCGGAAAGCACAAGCAGTACTTC
v_call: TRBV18
j_call: TRBJ2-5
d_call: -
clone_size: -

cdr3_aa: CASSKGYEQFF
cdr3_nt: TGTGCCAGCAGCAAAGGGTATGAGCAGTTCTTC
v_call: TRBV12-3/TRBV12-4
j_call: TRBJ2-1
d_call: -
clone_size: -

cdr3_aa: CASRGGGGADTDTQYF
cdr3_nt: TGTGCCAGCAGGGGCGGCGGAGGGGCGGACACAGATACGCAGTATTTT
v_call: TRBV5-6
j_call: TRBJ2-3
d_call: -
clone_size: few

cdr3_aa: CASSVLGQADYGYTF
cdr3_nt: TGTGCCAGCAGCGTACTGGGACAAGCCGACTATGGCTACACCTTC
v_call: TRBV9
j_call: TRBJ1-2
d_call: -
clone_size: few

cdr3_aa: CASSLGAGGPSSEQFF
cdr3_nt: TGCGCCAGCAGCTTGGGGGCAGGGGGCCCGAGTAGTGAGCAGTTCTTC
v_call: TRBV5-1
j_call: TRBJ2-1
d_call: TRBD1
clone_size: -

cdr3_aa: CASSKGLNTEAFF
cdr3_nt: TGTGCCAGCTCCAAAGGACTTAACACTGAAGCTTTCTTT
v_call: TRBV25-1
j_call: TRBJ1-1
d_call: -
clone_size: many

cdr3_aa: CASSLAQGAYEQYF
cdr3_nt: TGTGCCAGCAGCTTAGCTCAGGGGGCCTACGAGCAGTACTTC
v_call: TRBV5-1
j_call: TRBJ2-7
d_call: TRBD1
clone_size: many

cdr3_aa: CASSVYGGVTDTQYF
cdr3_nt: TGTGCCAGCAGCGTATACGGGGGGGTGACAGATACGCAGTATTTT
v_call: TRBV9
j_call: TRBJ2-3
d_call: TRBD2
clone_size: few

cdr3_aa: CATTGAKRTSTDTQYF
cdr3_nt: TGTGCCACTACCGGGGCTAAACGTACTAGCACAGATACGCAGTATTTT
v_call: TRBV7-9
j_call: TRBJ2-3
d_call: -
clone_size: few

cdr3_aa: CASSQRTGQETQYF
cdr3_nt: TGCGCCAGCAGCCAAAGGACAGGGCAAGAGACCCAGTACTTC
v_call: TRBV4-1
j_call: TRBJ2-5
d_call: TRBD1
clone_size: few

cdr3_aa: CSVPDRFYGYTF
cdr3_nt: TGCAGCGTCCCGGACAGGTTTTATGGCTACACCTTC
v_call: TRBV29-1
j_call: TRBJ1-2
d_call: TRBD1
clone_size: -

cdr3_aa: CASSWGGGDTQYF
cdr3_nt: TGTGCCAGCAGTTGGGGGGGGGGAGATACGCAGTATTTT
v_call: TRBV27
j_call: TRBJ2-3
d_call: TRBD2
clone_size: -

cdr3_aa: CASSFSGSLYGYTF
cdr3_nt: TGTGCCAGCAGTTTCTCAGGGTCTCTCTATGGCTACACCTTC
v_call: TRBV12-3/TRBV12-4
j_call: TRBJ1-2
d_call: -
clone_size: -

cdr3_aa: CASSPPGDTNQPQHF
cdr3_nt: TGTGCCAGCAGCCCGCCGGGGGACACCAATCAGCCCCAGCATTTT
v_call: TRBV6-6
j_call: TRBJ1-5
d_call: -
clone_size: few